The 11 T cell receptor beta chains in this list originate from one sample, sequenced in a study of T cells in Graves' hyperthyroidism and ophthalmopathy (dated by TCRdb to the late 2010s). The receptor library was made with multiplex PCR. The sequencer listed for this sample is Illumina HiSeq 2000. The TCR beta CDR3 regions were amplified from the RNA transcripts. The first round of RT-PCR for the TCR CDR3 was performed with the HTBI primer set and the Qiagen OneStep RT-PCR kit. Using fastp at Q25 and MiXCR, TCRdb reprocessed the public reads and kept productive beta chains. Each entry merges the rows of one CDR3 protein and shows their most common DNA and genes. This sample gives approximately 100,000 distinct CDR3 sequences in total; around 37% of them show up just once. The ten biggest clones cover around 9.6% of the sample. The material sequenced was peripheral blood or thyroid tissue (not recorded which). These receptors all come from a woman in her thirties with Graves' hyperthyroidism.

The chain has TRBV7-9 and TRBJ2-5, with D possibly being TRBD1 or TRBD2 (5 bases each). Germline CDR1 and CDR2: SEHNR and FQNEAQ (reference sequence). The CDR3 contains 17 residues. With 5 bases removed from V and 6 bases from J, the gap between germline ends came to 25 bases. The CDR3 bases are TGTGCCAGCAGCCCCGGGCCTCTCACCGGGGACCGTAAGACCCAGTACTTC. Translation gives CASSPGPLTGDRKTQYF.

This clonotype was recorded at least ten times. The chain employs TRBV20-1 and TRBJ2-2; D uncertain. Germline loops: CDR1 DFQATT, CDR2 SNEGSKA (reference sequence). V shed 6 bases and J shed 0 bases, with 11 bases lying between them. This CDR3 spans 14 amino acids. The CDR3 coding sequence is TGCAGTGCCCCAATTGGAGCGAACACCGGGGAGCTGTTTTTT. Its translation: CSAPIGANTGELFF.

The chain joins TRBV15 to TRBJ1-5; D possibly corresponds to TRBD1 (6 bases). Germline V gene data show CDR1 as LNHNV and CDR2 as YYDKDF (reference sequence). The ends were cut back, 3 bases at V and 6 bases at J, with 9 bases in the middle. There are 13 residues in the CDR3. The CDR3 reads CATSRRGGQPQHF. The CDR3, as DNA: TGTGCCACCAGCAGGAGGGGGGGTCAGCCCCAGCATTTT.

This clonotype was detected many times. The V call is TRBV3-1, the J call TRBJ2-2, with D unresolved. Germline loops: CDR1 LGHDT, CDR2 YNNKEL (reference sequence). V was shortened by 0 bases and J by 4 bases, with 6 bases between the two germline ends. There are 14 residues in the CDR3. CDR3: CASSQETGTGELFF. DNA for the CDR3: TGTGCCAGCAGCCAAGAAACGGGCACCGGGGAGCTGTTTTTT.

The chain recombines TRBV7-2 with TRBJ2-6; 8 bases line up with TRBD1. The CDR3 runs to 16 residues. J was trimmed by 0 bases and V by 5 bases; bases with no gene match: 3. Germline lookup yields CDR1 SGHTA and CDR2 FQGNSA. DNA of the CDR3: TGTGCCAGCAGCGCCGGACAGGGCTCTGGGGCCAACGTCCTGACTTTC. Translation: CASSAGQGSGANVLTF. Full variable domain (outside the CDR3, taken from reference TRBV7-2 and TRBJ2-6): GAGVSQSPSNKVTEKGKDVELRCDPISGHTALYWYRQSLGQGLEFLIYFQGNSAPDKSGLPSDRFSAERTGGSVSTLTIQRTQQEDSAVYLCASSAGQGSGANVLTFGAGSRLTVL.

At least ten counts were recorded for this clonotype. CDR3 amino acids: CASSLAAGGMTEAFF. CDR3 coding DNA: TGTGCCAGCAGCTTAGCGGCAGGGGGCATGACTGAAGCTTTCTTT. The chain recombines TRBV7-2 with TRBJ1-1; TRBD1 aligns across 8 bases. J was trimmed by 5 bases and V by 0 bases; bases with no gene match: 5. CDR1 and CDR2 (germline): SGHTA, FQGNSA. This CDR3 has 15 residues.

The table lists this clonotype with many counts. V gene TRBV28 combines with J gene TRBJ1-2; D not resolved. The CDR3 has 15 residues. Germline loops: CDR1 MDHEN, CDR2 SYDVKM. V was pared by 6 bases and J by 5 bases, with 19 bases between. The CDR3 loop is CASRTPRLSLYGYTF. The CDR3 region has the DNA TGTGCCAGCAGAACCCCCCGTTTGAGCCTTTATGGCTACACCTTC.

Concerning this clonotype itself: Because the CDR3 is missing its conserved closing phenylalanine or tryptophan, this is likely a read error. The CDR3 bases are TGTGCCAGCAGCTTAGTCCAGGGCAGCAATCAGCCCCAGCATATT. Its translation: CASSLVQGSNQPQHI. V is TRBV7-2 and J is TRBJ1-5; D might be TRBD1 (5 bases). V shed 1 base and J shed 1 base, with 8 bases lying between them. The CDR3 covers 15 residues. Germline V gene lookup returns CDR1 SGHTA and CDR2 FQGNSA.

There are many counts of this clonotype. The chain links TRBV20-1 to TRBJ2-2; D might be TRBD2 (5 bases). V lost 2 bases to trimming and J lost 0 bases, with 7 bases between them. The CDR3 is 14 amino acids. From germline, CDR1 is DFQATT and CDR2 SNEGSKA (reference sequence). The CDR3 loop is CSARLAANTGELFF. For the CDR3, the DNA is TGCAGTGCTAGACTAGCAGCGAACACCGGGGAGCTGTTTTTT.

This clonotype occurred many times. The chain carries TRBV2 and TRBJ1-2; 8 positions agree with TRBD1. V was pared by 10 bases and J by 8 bases, with 6 bases of the junction left unmatched. Germline V gives CDR1 SNHLY, CDR2 FYNNEI. This CDR3 spans 11 amino acids. CDR3: CATQGAYGYTF. In DNA, the CDR3 is TGTGCCACTCAGGGGGCGTACGGCTACACCTTC.

A note on this clonotype: The conserved final phenylalanine or tryptophan is absent from the CDR3, which likely points to a read error. Because the CDR3's place on the DNA is in doubt, the DNA is left out and the CDR3 is given as listed by TCRdb. The gene calls are TRBV15 and TRBJ2-5; the DNA was not used to check the table's D call, TRBD2. Including both end residues, the CDR3 is 15 amino acids long. The V gene's germline CDR1 is LNHNV and CDR2 YYDKDF (reference sequence). This CDR3 is CATSRARDSPLHFGN.